This T cell receptor (beta chain) stems from a study of blood T cell repertoires in COVID-19. Study at large: Collection of acute and convalescent COVID-19 samples took place in the United States, Italy and Spain. T cells, B-cell-depleted T cells, or PBMCs supplied cDNA or gDNA.

The V end lost 5 bases, the J end lost 1 base, and 22 bases lay between the germline ends. The CDR3 is 18 amino acids. Original processing notes: Reference gene primers were amplified, and this amplification served to estimate nucleated cell counts. TCRdb's copy holds only in-frame clones and misses some; the assay was immunoSEQ multiplex PCR. V and J calls and clone size are as listed in that table; D and trimming were resolved from the DNA. This table holds tens of thousands of clones, 75% to 95% found once. The J gene is TRBJ2-1, the V gene TRBV5-3; perhaps TRBD2 as D (5 bases). TRBV5-3 has ORF status, its function being uncertain. Sequenced input: peripheral blood. The TCR comes from an elderly man with acute or convalescent COVID-19. The CDR3 sequence: CARRAEPGWAISYNEQFF. The DNA of the CDR3 is TGTGCCAGAAGGGCCGAACCGGGGTGGGCTATATCCTACAATGAGCAGTTCTTC.